A selection of T cell receptor beta chains follows, all from one sample in a study of blood T cells in healthy people across ages. TCRdb called the 5' RACE reads again in MiXCR, with one record for every CDR3 protein. The repertoire holds around 1,000,000 distinct CDR3 sequences, approximately 26% seen once, with around 0.75% in the top ten. These data were likewise used in another study, on T cells of mothers and their children.

What was sequenced was blood. These receptors were collected from a girl aged 2 to 10 in good health. Each CDR3 is given with its conserved first and last residue. D genes are given only for firm matches. Clone sizes are given selectively: once, few, many, or a class where the clone is expanded.

D: TRBD1; V: TRBV4-3; size: few; J: TRBJ2-5; CDR3: CASSRQGAGQETQYF; DNA: TGCGCCAGCAGCCGTCAGGGGGCCGGGCAAGAGACCCAGTACTTC
D: NA; V: TRBV20-1; size: few; J: TRBJ1-5; CDR3: CSATDRFPNQPQHF; DNA: TGCAGTGCTACTGACAGGTTCCCCAATCAGCCCCAGCATTTT
D: NA; V: TRBV6-2/TRBV6-3; size: NA; J: TRBJ1-1; CDR3: CASSPRRVNTEAFF; DNA: TGTGCCAGCAGTCCCCGACGGGTGAACACTGAAGCTTTCTTT
D: NA; V: TRBV6-1; size: NA; J: TRBJ2-7; CDR3: CASSPRGLPGEQYF; DNA: TGTGCCAGCAGCCCGCGAGGGCTGCCAGGGGAGCAGTACTTC
D: NA; V: TRBV24-1; size: NA; J: TRBJ1-2; CDR3: CATWGPNYGYTF; DNA: TGTGCCACCTGGGGGCCTAACTATGGCTACACCTTC
D: NA; V: TRBV6-5; size: NA; J: TRBJ2-1; CDR3: CASSNSQLSSYNEQFF; DNA: TGTGCCAGCAGTAACTCGCAGCTTAGCTCCTACAATGAGCAGTTCTTC
D: TRBD2; V: TRBV7-2; size: few; J: TRBJ2-3; CDR3: CASSHSGAGTDTQYF; DNA: TGTGCCAGCAGCCACAGCGGGGCGGGGACAGATACGCAGTATTTT
D: NA; V: TRBV24-1; size: NA; J: TRBJ2-5; CDR3: CATSDSGLQAQYF; DNA: TGTGCCACCAGTGACTCTGGACTGCAAGCCCAGTACTTC
D: NA; V: TRBV7-9; size: NA; J: TRBJ2-2; CDR3: CASTVPTGELFF; DNA: TGTGCCAGCACCGTACCTACCGGGGAGCTGTTTTTT
D: NA; V: TRBV7-3; size: NA; J: TRBJ2-7; CDR3: CASSSDYGDEQYF; DNA: TGTGCCAGCAGCTCTGACTATGGGGACGAGCAGTACTTC
D: NA; V: TRBV29-1; size: NA; J: TRBJ2-7; CDR3: CSVVGPDSLSYEQYF; DNA: TGCAGCGTCGTCGGACCGGACAGCCTCTCCTACGAGCAGTACTTC
D: TRBD2; V: TRBV5-1; size: once; J: TRBJ2-1; CDR3: CASSQLLAGTSTEQFF; DNA: TGCGCCAGCAGCCAACTACTAGCGGGTACGAGCACTGAGCAGTTCTTC
D: NA; V: TRBV4-1; size: NA; J: TRBJ1-2; CDR3: CASSQGQADGYTF; DNA: TGCGCCAGCAGCCAAGGGCAGGCTGATGGCTACACCTTC
D: NA; V: TRBV29-1; size: NA; J: TRBJ2-1; CDR3: CSVGQEQFF; DNA: TGCAGCGTTGGTCAGGAGCAGTTCTTC
D: TRBD1; V: TRBV29-1; size: few; J: TRBJ2-4; CDR3: CSVQGVAKNIQYF; DNA: TGCAGCGTCCAGGGGGTGGCCAAAAACATTCAGTACTTC
D: NA; V: TRBV12-3/TRBV12-4; size: NA; J: TRBJ2-7; CDR3: CASSFFDEQYF; DNA: TGTGCCAGCAGTTTTTTCGACGAGCAGTACTTC
D: NA; V: TRBV7-2; size: once; J: TRBJ2-7; CDR3: CASSLGPTYGQYF; DNA: TGTGCCAGCAGCTTAGGCCCGACCTACGGGCAGTACTTC
D: NA; V: TRBV29-1; size: NA; J: TRBJ2-2; CDR3: CSVRPRVGGELFF; DNA: TGCAGCGTTCGGCCTCGTGTTGGGGGGGAGCTGTTTTTT
D: NA; V: TRBV3-1; size: few; J: TRBJ2-5; CDR3: CASSLHTDVEETQYF; DNA: TGTGCCAGCAGCCTACATACCGACGTAGAAGAGACCCAGTACTTC
D: TRBD2; V: TRBV7-6; size: NA; J: TRBJ2-5; CDR3: CASSYGGDQETQYF; DNA: TGTGCCAGCAGCTACGGGGGGGACCAAGAGACCCAGTACTTC
D: NA; V: TRBV3-1; size: NA; J: TRBJ2-3; CDR3: CVSSQRTVTDTQYF; DNA: TGTGTCAGCAGCCAGAGGACAGTCACAGATACGCAGTATTTT
D: TRBD2; V: TRBV14; size: few; J: TRBJ2-7; CDR3: CASSHRGGSTYEQYF; DNA: TGTGCCAGCAGCCATCGGGGAGGGTCTACCTACGAGCAGTACTTC
D: TRBD2; V: TRBV29-1; size: few; J: TRBJ2-2; CDR3: CSVVNPSGRGTGELFF; DNA: TGCAGCGTTGTAAACCCGAGCGGGAGGGGGACCGGGGAGCTGTTTTTT
D: TRBD2; V: TRBV29-1; size: NA; J: TRBJ2-3; CDR3: CSVEAGFKRELTDTQYF; DNA: TGCAGCGTTGAAGCGGGATTTAAGCGGGAACTTACAGATACGCAGTATTTT
D: NA; V: TRBV20-1; size: NA; J: TRBJ1-2; CDR3: CSARDPTGPGYTF; DNA: TGCAGTGCTAGAGACCCAACAGGCCCCGGCTACACCTTC
D: TRBD2; V: TRBV7-9; size: few; J: TRBJ2-1; CDR3: CASSLALGLAPEVNEQFF; DNA: TGTGCCAGCAGCTTAGCGCTAGGACTAGCGCCAGAAGTTAATGAGCAGTTCTTC
D: NA; V: TRBV11-2; size: NA; J: TRBJ2-3; CDR3: CASSLAGGGQYDTQYF; DNA: TGTGCCAGCAGCTTAGCTGGGGGGGGCCAGTATGATACGCAGTATTTT
D: NA; V: TRBV5-5; size: few; J: TRBJ1-1; CDR3: CASSFHNEAFF; DNA: TGTGCCAGCAGCTTCCACAATGAAGCTTTCTTT
D: NA; V: TRBV20-1; size: few; J: TRBJ2-1; CDR3: CSANDSEDEQFF; DNA: TGCAGTGCTAATGACTCGGAGGATGAGCAGTTCTTC
D: TRBD1; V: TRBV6-1; size: NA; J: TRBJ1-2; CDR3: CASNPGQGYGYTF; DNA: TGTGCCAGCAACCCAGGACAGGGCTACGGCTACACCTTC
D: TRBD1; V: TRBV29-1; size: few; J: TRBJ1-1; CDR3: CSAVTGDTEAFF; DNA: TGCAGCGCTGTGACAGGGGACACTGAAGCTTTCTTT
D: NA; V: TRBV7-2; size: NA; J: TRBJ1-2; CDR3: CASSPYGADGYTF; DNA: TGTGCCAGCAGCCCGTATGGGGCCGATGGCTACACCTTC
D: TRBD1; V: TRBV12-3/TRBV12-4; size: NA; J: TRBJ2-1; CDR3: CASSPGQGRGGEQFF; DNA: TGTGCCAGCAGTCCCGGACAGGGTAGAGGGGGTGAGCAGTTCTTC
D: NA; V: TRBV2; size: NA; J: TRBJ2-7; CDR3: CASSDTEGGLEQYF; DNA: TGTGCCAGCAGTGACACAGAGGGGGGACTAGAGCAGTACTTC
D: NA; V: TRBV25-1; size: few; J: TRBJ1-1; CDR3: CASSGRPDTEAFF; DNA: TGTGCCAGCAGCGGACGGCCAGACACTGAAGCTTTCTTT
D: TRBD1; V: TRBV3-1; size: few; J: TRBJ2-3; CDR3: CASRGQESTDTQYF; DNA: TGTGCCAGCAGAGGACAGGAAAGCACAGATACGCAGTATTTT
D: NA; V: TRBV2; size: few; J: TRBJ1-4; CDR3: CASSVRFNEKLFF; DNA: TGTGCCAGCAGTGTCAGGTTTAATGAAAAACTGTTTTTT
D: TRBD2; V: TRBV20-1; size: NA; J: TRBJ2-2; CDR3: CSARQREIRDGELFF; DNA: TGCAGTGCTAGGCAGCGGGAGATTCGGGACGGGGAGCTGTTTTTT
D: NA; V: TRBV27; size: NA; J: TRBJ2-7; CDR3: CASTPQGSPYEQYF; DNA: TGTGCCAGCACCCCTCAGGGCTCTCCCTACGAGCAGTACTTC
D: NA; V: TRBV24-1; size: few; J: TRBJ2-6; CDR3: CATQYSGANVLTF; DNA: TGTGCCACCCAGTACTCTGGGGCCAACGTCCTGACTTTC
D: NA; V: TRBV12-3/TRBV12-4; size: NA; J: TRBJ2-7; CDR3: CASSLRQLTYEQYF; DNA: TGTGCCAGCAGTTTGAGACAGCTCACCTACGAGCAGTACTTC
D: TRBD2; V: TRBV6-6; size: few; J: TRBJ2-1; CDR3: CASNVAGGTNEQFF; DNA: TGTGCCAGCAATGTAGCGGGGGGGACCAATGAGCAGTTCTTC
D: TRBD1; V: TRBV7-2; size: NA; J: TRBJ2-1; CDR3: CASSFPVGQGADNEQFF; DNA: TGTGCCAGCAGCTTCCCTGTGGGACAGGGGGCCGACAATGAGCAGTTCTTC
D: TRBD2; V: TRBV2; size: few; J: TRBJ2-1; CDR3: CASGMLVGGPGSLQFF; DNA: TGTGCCAGCGGGATGTTGGTGGGAGGGCCCGGATCTTTGCAGTTCTTC
D: NA; V: TRBV6-5; size: NA; J: TRBJ2-3; CDR3: CASSYSKGDTQYF; DNA: TGTGCCAGCAGTTACTCGAAAGGAGATACGCAGTATTTT
D: TRBD2; V: TRBV4-2; size: few; J: TRBJ2-5; CDR3: CASSHASGQETQYF; DNA: TGTGCCAGCAGCCATGCTAGCGGACAAGAGACCCAGTACTTC
D: NA; V: TRBV4-1; size: few; J: TRBJ2-4; CDR3: CASTKVGSGDIQYF; DNA: TGCGCCAGCACTAAAGTGGGTTCCGGGGACATTCAGTACTTC
D: NA; V: TRBV5-1; size: NA; J: TRBJ2-3; CDR3: CASSFSPTFTDTQYF; DNA: TGCGCCAGCAGCTTCTCCCCCACCTTCACAGATACGCAGTATTTT
D: TRBD1; V: TRBV7-8; size: few; J: TRBJ2-3; CDR3: CASSRTNTGEDTQYF; DNA: TGTGCCAGCAGCCGAACCAACACAGGGGAAGATACGCAGTATTTT